Detailed here is one TCR beta chain. The antigen is undetermined. Per germline, CDR1 SNHLY and CDR2 FYNNEI. Trimming cost V 4 bases and J 3 bases, with 12 bases left between them. This CDR3 is 14 amino acids long. TCRdb keeps only in-frame clones here, not all; method: immunoSEQ multiplex PCR. The sample contains approximately 650,000 clones, roughly 95% of which appear only once. This entry belongs to a study of shared clonotypes between healthy human individuals. Study-wide results and limits: An expected dependence of interdonor clonotype sharing on sequencing depth was noted. Estimated clonotype richness was generally higher in naive than memory subsets.

Only CD45RO-negative cells positively selected for CCR7 counted as naive CD8 cells, so terminally differentiated effector memory CD45RA+ cells were excluded. Sample: naive CD8+ T cells sorted from blood. The chain recombines TRBV2 with TRBJ2-5, with D unresolved. The sequence came from a young woman in good health. CDR3 nucleotides: TGTGCCAGCAGTGTCAGTCAAGTGAAAGAGACCCAGTACTTC. Amino acid sequence: CASSVSQVKETQYF.